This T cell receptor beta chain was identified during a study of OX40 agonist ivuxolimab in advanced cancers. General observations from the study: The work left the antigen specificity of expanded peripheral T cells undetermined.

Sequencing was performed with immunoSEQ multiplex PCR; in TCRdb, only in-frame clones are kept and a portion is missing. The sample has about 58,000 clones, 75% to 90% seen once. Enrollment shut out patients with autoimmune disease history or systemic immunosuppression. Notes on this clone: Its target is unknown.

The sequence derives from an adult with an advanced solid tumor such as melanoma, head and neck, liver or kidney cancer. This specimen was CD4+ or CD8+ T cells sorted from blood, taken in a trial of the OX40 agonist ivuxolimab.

CDR3 DNA: TGCGCCAGCAGCTTGTTGGCGGGGGGGCAGTACGAGCAGTACTTC. This sequence encodes CASSLLAGGQYEQYF. The chain joins TRBV5-1 to TRBJ2-7, with 9 nucleotides matching TRBD2. Germline V CDR1 and CDR2: SGHRS, YFSETQ. V was clipped by 1 base and J by 4 bases; unmatched bases: 6. The CDR3 spans 15 residues.